This is a list of T cell receptor beta chains from one sample in a study of identical twins. MiXCR was run by TCRdb on the 5' RACE reads, yielding one entry per CDR3 protein. Found here are some 1,700,000 distinct CDR3 sequences, less than 35% of them singletons; the top ten hold approximately 0.29%. Sample: cord blood. The receptors stem from a newborn girl in good health. Each CDR3 is given with its conserved first and last residue. The order of the fields is CDR3 DNA, CDR3 protein, V gene, J gene, D gene, clone size. D genes are given only for firm matches. Part of the rows lack a size; the others show once, few, many or a class for expanded clones.

cdr3_nt: TGCGCCAGCAGCTTGGCCTGGACTTCCCTCAATGAGCAGTACTTC
cdr3_aa: CASSLAWTSLNEQYF
v_call: TRBV5-1
j_call: TRBJ2-5
d_call: NA
clone_size: NA

cdr3_nt: TGTGCCAGCAGCCCTCGGGTAGTCGGGGTAGATACGCAGTATTTT
cdr3_aa: CASSPRVVGVDTQYF
v_call: TRBV27
j_call: TRBJ2-3
d_call: NA
clone_size: NA

cdr3_nt: TGTGCCATCAGTGGGGACAGGGGGCCGGCAGATACGCAGTATTTT
cdr3_aa: CAISGDRGPADTQYF
v_call: TRBV10-3
j_call: TRBJ2-3
d_call: TRBD1
clone_size: few

cdr3_nt: TGTGCCAGCAGCCAAGACACTCTGGCTGAAGCTTTCTTT
cdr3_aa: CASSQDTLAEAFF
v_call: TRBV3-1
j_call: TRBJ1-1
d_call: NA
clone_size: NA

cdr3_nt: TGCGCCAACTTAGCGGGGGGGCAGGAGACCCAGTACTTC
cdr3_aa: CANLAGGQETQYF
v_call: TRBV10-1
j_call: TRBJ2-5
d_call: TRBD2
clone_size: NA

cdr3_nt: TGCGCCAGCAGCTTTGACGGGCGGGAGACCCAGTACTTC
cdr3_aa: CASSFDGRETQYF
v_call: TRBV5-1
j_call: TRBJ2-5
d_call: NA
clone_size: few

cdr3_nt: TGTGCCAGCAGCCGGGTAGGACTAGCGGATGAGCAGTTCTTC
cdr3_aa: CASSRVGLADEQFF
v_call: TRBV7-9
j_call: TRBJ2-1
d_call: TRBD2
clone_size: NA

cdr3_nt: TGTGCCAGCAAGGGGGATGAGGAGACCCAGTACTTC
cdr3_aa: CASKGDEETQYF
v_call: TRBV12-3/TRBV12-4
j_call: TRBJ2-5
d_call: NA
clone_size: NA

cdr3_nt: TGCAGCGGGGACAGGGGGGTGAACACTGAAGCTTTCTTT
cdr3_aa: CSGDRGVNTEAFF
v_call: TRBV29-1
j_call: TRBJ1-1
d_call: TRBD1
clone_size: few

cdr3_nt: TGCAGTGCGGAGCGGACTAGCGGGGGCACTGACTACGAGCAGTACTTC
cdr3_aa: CSAERTSGGTDYEQYF
v_call: TRBV20-1
j_call: TRBJ2-7
d_call: TRBD2
clone_size: few

cdr3_nt: TGCGCCAGCAGCTTGGCCAAGGGGTACACAGATACGCAGTATTTT
cdr3_aa: CASSLAKGYTDTQYF
v_call: TRBV5-1
j_call: TRBJ2-3
d_call: NA
clone_size: NA